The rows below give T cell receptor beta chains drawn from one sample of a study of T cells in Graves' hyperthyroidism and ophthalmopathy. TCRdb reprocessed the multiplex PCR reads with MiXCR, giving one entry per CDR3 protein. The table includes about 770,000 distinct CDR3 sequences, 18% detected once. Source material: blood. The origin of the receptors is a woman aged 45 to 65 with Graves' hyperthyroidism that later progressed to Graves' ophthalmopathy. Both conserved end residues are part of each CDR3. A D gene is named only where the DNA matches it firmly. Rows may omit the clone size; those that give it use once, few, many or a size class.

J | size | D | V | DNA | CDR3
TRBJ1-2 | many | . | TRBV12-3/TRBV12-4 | TGTGCCAGCAGTCCCAGGCGCCCTAACTATGGCTACACCTTC | CASSPRRPNYGYTF
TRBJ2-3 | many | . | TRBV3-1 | TGTGCCAGCAGCCAGAATAATCCGGGGGCTTCGGTCACGCAGTATTTT | CASSQNNPGASVTQYF
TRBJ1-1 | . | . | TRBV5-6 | TGTGCCAGCAGCTTCTACAGGGAATATTTGAGAGCTTTCTTT | CASSFYREYLRAFF
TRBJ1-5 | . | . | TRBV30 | TGTGCCTGGAGTCTACAGGGTTTTCAGCCCCAGCATTTT | CAWSLQGFQPQHF
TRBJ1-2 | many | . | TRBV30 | TGTGCCTGGAGTAAGGGGAGTAACTATGGCTACACCTTC | CAWSKGSNYGYTF
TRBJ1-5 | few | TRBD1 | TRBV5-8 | TGTGCCAGCAGCTTGTGGGGACAGGGCAGCAATCAGCCCCAGCATTTT | CASSLWGQGSNQPQHF
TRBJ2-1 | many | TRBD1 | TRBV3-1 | TGTGCCAGCAGCCGTGGACAGGGGGTGTCCTACAATGAGCAGTTCTTC | CASSRGQGVSYNEQFF
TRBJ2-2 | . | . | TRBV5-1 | TGCGCCAGCAGCTCCCTGACAGCTTTCACCGGGGAGCTGTTTTTT | CASSSLTAFTGELFF
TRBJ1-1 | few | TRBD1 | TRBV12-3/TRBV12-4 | TGTGCCAGCAGGACAGGGCCCACTGAAGCTTTCTTT | CASRTGPTEAFF
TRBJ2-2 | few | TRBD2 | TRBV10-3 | TGTGCCATCAGTGCGGGGGGGGCGAACACCGGGGAGCTGTTTTTT | CAISAGGANTGELFF
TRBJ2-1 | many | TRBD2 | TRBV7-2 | TGTGCCAGCAGCCCGACTAGCGGGAAATACAATGAGCAGTTCTTC | CASSPTSGKYNEQFF
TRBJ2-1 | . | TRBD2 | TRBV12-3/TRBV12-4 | TGTGCCAGCAGGCCCCGACTAGCGGGGGGGAGTTACAATGAGCAGTTCTTC | CASRPRLAGGSYNEQFF
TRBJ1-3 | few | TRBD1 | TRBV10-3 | TGTGCCATCAGTGATTACAGGGGCAACTCTGGAAACACCATATATTTT | CAISDYRGNSGNTIYF
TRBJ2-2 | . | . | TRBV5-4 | TGTGCCAGCAGCTCAGACAGGGAGGGGACCGGGGAGCTGTTTTTT | CASSSDREGTGELFF
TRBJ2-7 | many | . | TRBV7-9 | TGTGCCAGCAGCGAGTCATCGGCCGAGCAGTACTTC | CASSESSAEQYF
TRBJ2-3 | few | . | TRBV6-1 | TGTGCCAGCCGAAACAGGGGCGGGGGAACAGATACGCAGTATTTT | CASRNRGGGTDTQYF
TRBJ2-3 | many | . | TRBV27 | TGTGCCAGCAGTTTAATCGTAGCAGATACGCAGTATTTT | CASSLIVADTQYF
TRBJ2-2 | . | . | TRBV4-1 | TGCGCCATCTCACCGGGACCGAACACCGGGGAGCTGTTTTTT | CAISPGPNTGELFF
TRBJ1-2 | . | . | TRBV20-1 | TGCAGTGCTCCCCAAGCACGGACCGCTAACTATGGCTACACCTTC | CSAPQARTANYGYTF
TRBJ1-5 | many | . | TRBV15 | TGTGCCACCAGCAGGATACTTGACGGCATACCAGGGCATTTT | CATSRILDGIPGHF
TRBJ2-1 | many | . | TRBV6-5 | TGTGCCAGCAGTTACTCGAGACTCTCCAATCAAAATTACAATGAGCAGTTCTTC | CASSYSRLSNQNYNEQFF
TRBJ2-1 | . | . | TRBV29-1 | TGCAGCGTTGAGGGACTTTACAATGAGCAGTTCTTC | CSVEGLYNEQFF
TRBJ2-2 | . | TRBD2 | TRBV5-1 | TGCGCCAGCAGCTCTACTAGCGGGACGAACACCGGGGAGCTGTTTTTT | CASSSTSGTNTGELFF
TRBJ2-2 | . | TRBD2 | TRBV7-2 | TGTGCCAGCAGCTCCACGCTCGGGGGGGGGTACCCCGGGGAGCTGTTTTTT | CASSSTLGGGYPGELFF
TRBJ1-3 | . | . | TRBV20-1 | TGCGCACGGTGGGGGGGCGAAAACACCATATATTTT | CARWGGENTIYF
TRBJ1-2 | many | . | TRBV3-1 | TGTGCCAGCAGCCCCCGGGACATCTCGGGCGGCGGCTACACCTTC | CASSPRDISGGGYTF
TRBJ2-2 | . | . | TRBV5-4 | TGTGCCAGCAGCCCGGAGTATACCTTGAACACCGGGGAGCTGTTTTTT | CASSPEYTLNTGELFF
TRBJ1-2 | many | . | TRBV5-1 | TGCGCCAGCAGCCGCCCTGACAGTAACTATGGCTACACCTTC | CASSRPDSNYGYTF
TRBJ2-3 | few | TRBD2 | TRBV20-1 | TGCAGCCGACTAGCGGGGGCGCGCACAGATACGCAGTATTTT | CSRLAGARTDTQYF
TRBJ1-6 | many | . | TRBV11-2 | TGTGCCAGCAGCTTAGAGGGCAGAATCTATAATTCACCCCTCCACTTT | CASSLEGRIYNSPLHF
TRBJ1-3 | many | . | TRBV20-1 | TGCAGTGCTAGTAACCCGCGGGACAAAAACACCATATATTTT | CSASNPRDKNTIYF
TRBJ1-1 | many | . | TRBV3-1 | TGTGCCAGCAGCCAACAACAGTCTAACACTGAAGCTTTCTTT | CASSQQQSNTEAFF
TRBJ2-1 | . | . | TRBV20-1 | TGCAGTGCTAGAATCTTGGGGGGGCCCTCTTACAATGAGCAGTTCTTC | CSARILGGPSYNEQFF
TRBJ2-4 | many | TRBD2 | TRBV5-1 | TGCGCCAGCAGCTTCGAGTCCTCTTTAGCGGGAAACATTCAGTACTTC | CASSFESSLAGNIQYF
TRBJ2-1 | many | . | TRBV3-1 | TGTGCCAGCAGCTTCGGGCTTTACAATGAGCAGTTCTTC | CASSFGLYNEQFF
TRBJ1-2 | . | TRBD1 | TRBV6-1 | TGTGCCAGCAGTGGTGGGGACAGCCCTAGAAATGGCTACACCTTC | CASSGGDSPRNGYTF
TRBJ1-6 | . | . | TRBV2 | TGTGCCAGCACCCCAGTAAATTCACCCCTCCACTTT | CASTPVNSPLHF
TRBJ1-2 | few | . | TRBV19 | TGTGCCAGTAGTGACCACGGCTATGGCTACACCTTC | CASSDHGYGYTF
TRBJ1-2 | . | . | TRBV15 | TGTGCCACCAGCAGCCCGGGGACTAACTATGGCTACACCTTC | CATSSPGTNYGYTF
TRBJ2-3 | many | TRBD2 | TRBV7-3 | TGTGCCAGCAGCTTAACAGGGGCCGGACTAGCAGAGGATACGCAGTATTTT | CASSLTGAGLAEDTQYF
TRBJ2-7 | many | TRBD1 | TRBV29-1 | TGCAGCGTCGGGACAGGGGGAACCTACGAGCAGTACTTC | CSVGTGGTYEQYF
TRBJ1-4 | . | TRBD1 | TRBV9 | TGTGCCAGCAGCGTAGAGACAGGGCGGAGTGAAAAACTGTTTTTT | CASSVETGRSEKLFF
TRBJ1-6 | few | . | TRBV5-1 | TGCGCCAGCAGCTTGGTTGCCAGATTAAATTCACCCCTCCACTTT | CASSLVARLNSPLHF
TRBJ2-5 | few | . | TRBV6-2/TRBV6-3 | TGTGCCAGCAGCTCGGACCCGCGGGGAGAGACCCAGTACTTC | CASSSDPRGETQYF
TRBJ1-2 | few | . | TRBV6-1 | TGTGCCAGCAGTGAAATTGAGACGACGGGGAACTATGGCTACACCTTC | CASSEIETTGNYGYTF
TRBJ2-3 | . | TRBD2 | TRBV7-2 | TGTGCCAGCAGCATAACTAGCGGCGGAGGGGGAGATACGCAGTATTTT | CASSITSGGGGDTQYF
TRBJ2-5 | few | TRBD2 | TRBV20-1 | TGCAGTGCTAGAGATCAGGCGGGGGGCCCCCTGGAAACCCAGTACTTC | CSARDQAGGPLETQYF
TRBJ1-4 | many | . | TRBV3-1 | TGTGCCAGCAGCCAACTACTCGGAGCACTGTTTTTT | CASSQLLGALFF
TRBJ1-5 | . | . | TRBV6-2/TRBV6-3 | TGTGCCAGCTATAGAGAAGATGGGGGGGCTCAGAAACAGCCCCAGCATTTT | CASYREDGGAQKQPQHF
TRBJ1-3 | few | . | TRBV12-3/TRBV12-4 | TGTGCCAGCACCGATTCGGGGACTGGAAACACCATATATTTT | CASTDSGTGNTIYF
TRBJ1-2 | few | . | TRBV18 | TGTGCCAGCTCAACCAACCCGGGGAGCTATGGCTACACCTTC | CASSTNPGSYGYTF